The rows below give T cell receptor beta chains drawn from one sample of a study of OX40 agonist ivuxolimab in advanced cancers. Repertoires were generated with immunoSEQ multiplex PCR, while TCRdb's copy carries only in-frame clones and drops some. This sample has 30,000 or so clones, with more than 70% found just once. This specimen was CD4+ or CD8+ T cells sorted from blood, taken in a trial of the OX40 agonist ivuxolimab. These receptors all stem from an adult with an advanced solid tumor such as melanoma, head and neck, liver or kidney cancer. Each CDR3 is given with its conserved first and last residue. A D gene is named only where the DNA matches it firmly. Only part of the rows carry a size: once, few, many, or a class if the clone is expanded.

d_gene	j_gene	abundance	v_gene	CDR3aa	CDR3nt
.	TRBJ2-5	.	TRBV19	CASSRRDGQETQYF	TGTGCCAGTAGTAGGAGGGACGGTCAAGAGACCCAGTACTTC
.	TRBJ2-6	few	TRBV2	CASRDISGANVLTF	TGTGCCAGCAGGGACATCTCTGGGGCCAACGTCCTGACTTTC
TRBD1	TRBJ1-1	once	TRBV11-2	CASSLFPPGGNTEAFF	TGTGCCAGCAGCTTATTCCCGCCAGGGGGGAACACTGAAGCTTTCTTT
.	TRBJ1-1	few	TRBV30	CAWKDRFPNTEAFF	TGTGCCTGGAAAGACAGATTCCCGAACACTGAAGCTTTCTTT
TRBD2	TRBJ2-1	.	TRBV30	CAGSPWAGRGGRNEQFF	TGTGCCGGGAGTCCCTGGGCGGGGCGGGGGGGCCGGAATGAGCAGTTCTTC
.	TRBJ2-3	once	TRBV6-5	CASSYNSFTDTQYF	TGTGCCAGCAGTTACAACAGTTTCACAGATACGCAGTATTTT
TRBD1	TRBJ1-2	.	TRBV29-1	CSVRQGIGYTF	TGCAGCGTAAGACAGGGGATCGGCTACACCTTC
.	TRBJ1-2	medium-sized	TRBV7-2	CASSLSWGLKGGYTF	TGTGCCAGCAGCTTATCATGGGGCCTGAAGGGTGGCTACACCTTC
TRBD2	TRBJ2-1	.	TRBV7-3	CASSFEAGVPPNEQFF	TGTGCCAGCAGCTTCGAAGCGGGGGTGCCACCCAATGAGCAGTTCTTC
TRBD1	TRBJ1-2	once	TRBV29-1	CSVVQGARGYTF	TGCAGCGTTGTACAGGGGGCGCGTGGCTACACCTTC
.	TRBJ2-3	.	TRBV4-2	CASSQRTSSTDTQYF	TGTGCCAGCAGCCAACGGACTTCTAGCACAGATACGCAGTATTTT
.	TRBJ2-5	.	TRBV13	CASSLGLRGAFQETQYF	TGTGCCAGCAGCTTAGGCCTGCGGGGAGCTTTCCAAGAGACCCAGTACTTC
TRBD2	TRBJ2-7	.	TRBV27	CASSLSSGGSYEQYF	TGTGCCAGCAGTTTATCTAGCGGGGGCTCCTACGAGCAGTACTTC
TRBD1	TRBJ1-1	medium-sized	TRBV5-1	CASSVYRGKDTEAFF	TGCGCCAGCAGCGTTTACAGGGGAAAGGACACTGAAGCTTTCTTT
TRBD1	TRBJ2-1	.	TRBV29-1	CSVSGTGSSYNEQFF	TGCAGCGTATCCGGGACAGGGTCCTCCTACAATGAGCAGTTCTTC
.	TRBJ2-1	.	TRBV7-3	CASSLSGGGQFF	TGTGCCAGCAGCTTAAGCGGAGGGGGGCAGTTCTTC
TRBD2	TRBJ2-3	.	TRBV28	CASRFQTSGGVADTQYF	TGTGCCAGCAGATTTCAAACTAGCGGGGGGGTGGCAGATACGCAGTATTTT